The count of the clone carrying this T cell receptor (beta chain) is one. Trimming stripped 1 base from V and 3 bases from J, with 9 bases between. CDR3 length: 14 amino acids. Germline V gene lookup returns CDR1 MGHRA and CDR2 YSYEKL. This sample stems from a study of CD8 T cells in Susac syndrome. RNA in amounts of about 0.5 to 1 ug was reverse transcribed with random hexamers. TCRdb analysed the immunoSEQ multiplex PCR reads with MiXCR anew, one entry per CDR3 protein. Found here are 230,000 or so distinct CDR3 sequences, roughly 96% of them singletons; the top ten hold less than 0.095%. From blood CD8+ and CD4+ T cells, TCR beta sequences were generated.

The receptor was isolated from a human donor with multiple sclerosis. The sequenced sample was CD4+ T cells from PBMCs. The gene calls are TRBV4-1 and TRBJ2-5; tentatively, D is TRBD1 (6 bases). The CDR3 nucleotides read TGCGCCAGCAGCCAAGCCGACAGGAAAGAGACCCAGTACTTC. Protein product: CASSQADRKETQYF.